This is a list of T cell receptor beta chains from one sample in a study of blood T cell repertoires in COVID-19. Clones were sequenced by immunoSEQ multiplex PCR, and TCRdb holds only the in-frame ones, with some missing. The data show more than 200,000 clones, about 84% seen once. Sequenced input: PBMCs or T cells enriched from blood (not recorded which). Receptors originate from a woman between 40 and 55 years old with acute COVID-19. The conserved cysteine and the conserved F or W are not part of the CDR3 here.

v_call	cdr3_aa
TRBV28	ASSPLALTNEKLF
TRBV3-1/TRBV3-2	ASSQGRDRVGYT
TRBV7-9	ASSFQAGVTKNIQY
TRBV5-4	ATETGGSPLH
TRBV2	ASSGTVKNTGELF
TRBV28	ASSFLREAGELF
TRBV28	ASNSGTYNEQF
TRBV6-4	ASSETGGSYNEQF
TRBV6-5	ASRGTGGSTGELF
TRBV25-1	ASSPGQLLNTEAF
TRBV7-9	ASSSGSGQGSGYT
TRBV9	ASSAGGLKTQY
TRBV6-5	ASNPTGDSPLH
TRBV6-5	ASSLGQRNQPQH
TRBV6-5	ASSSSVQTEAF
TRBV2	ASSDLRSGEQY
TRBV11-2	ASSLAGPRQETQY
TRBV30	GRWGGEGTEAF
TRBV5-1	ASSPSTVPYGYT
TRBV11-2	ASSSGGPKETQY
TRBV7-3	ASSLFGTGKEGYT
TRBV29-1	SVDLRQLELLPSNYGYT
TRBV6-5	ASSLSRVTDTQY
TRBV7-6	ASSTGGLAGGGEQF
TRBV2	ASSELGQGFSGANVLT
TRBV28	ASSLGRGPEAF
TRBV30	AWSSLRQGRSNSPLH
TRBV18	ASSSPRVLSTEAF
TRBV30	AWSVGVSGNTIY
TRBV3-1/TRBV3-2	ASSQGQSPNTEAF
TRBV2	ASTYLGPTEAF
TRBV3-1/TRBV3-2	ASSHESGGAF
TRBV5-5	ASSVRWWQDNEQF
TRBV10-3	AIRQYSQETQY
TRBV5-4	ASSVNGNYNEQF
TRBV4-2	ASSQGASGLTDTQY
TRBV24-1	ATSPGGAGGPQETQY
TRBV3-1/TRBV3-2	ASSQVTQGKEQY
TRBV3-1/TRBV3-2	ASSQAPHRTDTQY
TRBV7-9	ASSLATDYNYGYT
TRBV2	ANLGQTNGKLF
TRBV29-1	SVTTYSGLAGEWV
TRBV13	ASSLGRRETQY
TRBV7-9	ASTPAALELPFTIY
TRBV7-2	ASSFVPGLGYGYT
TRBV5-1	ASGGTDNSPLH
TRBV27	ASNRGKNTEAF